The 9 T cell receptor beta chains below were found in one sample sequenced in a study of regulatory T cells in long-lasting Graves disease. Time point of the sample: persistent/refractory GD, antithyroid drugs over 5 years with positive TRAb. RNA extracted from PBMCs served as the sequencing template. Library construction for TCR beta used iRepertoire HTBI primers and Arm-PCR of CDR3 regions. TCRdb processed the multiplex PCR reads anew with MiXCR; each CDR3 protein has one entry. The sample includes over 450,000 distinct CDR3 sequences, 20% to 25% of them seen just once. This specimen consisted of peripheral blood mononuclear cells (PBMCs), obtained when the disease was refractory, from a patient treated with antithyroid drugs. All receptors derive from a female donor with Graves disease.

With respect to this clonotype: This may be a read error, as it is one base from a much larger clone. The gene calls are TRBV25-1 and TRBJ1-2, with no clear D. This CDR3 is 14 amino acids long. From germline, CDR1 is MGHDK and CDR2 SYGVNS. CDR3 sequence reads: CTSSEYEYLYGYTF. The CDR3 region has the DNA TGTACCAGCAGTGAATATGAGTACCTCTATGGCTACACCTTC.

A few counts support this clonotype. This chain connects TRBV7-2 to TRBJ2-7; 9 positions agree with TRBD1. The CDR3 length is 13 residues. The germline CDR1 and CDR2 sequences are SGHTA and FQGNSA. V lost 5 bases to trimming and J lost 6 bases; unmatched junction nucleotides: 5. CDR3 nucleotides: TGTGCCAGCAGCCCCCCGGGACAGGGCGAGCAGTACTTC. Translation: CASSPPGQGEQYF.

The chain combines TRBV5-1 with TRBJ2-5; D not resolved. V was cut by 1 base and J by 5 bases, with 12 bases left in between. Germline V gene lookup returns CDR1 SGHRS and CDR2 YFSETQ. CDR3 length: 14 residues. DNA of the CDR3: TGCGCCAGCAGCTTGCGTCAGTTGGGGGAGACCCAGTACTTC. Translated: CASSLRQLGETQYF.

This clonotype was seen repeatedly, ten times or more. The rearrangement links TRBV12-3 or TRBV12-4 to TRBJ2-7; weak D call: TRBD1 (6 bases). The CDR3 is 12 residues long. V lost 5 bases and J 5 bases, leaving 10 bases between the germline ends. This CDR3 reads CASSTGLDEQYF. The CDR3 DNA reads as TGTGCCAGCAGTACAGGGCTGGACGAGCAGTACTTC.

The V call is TRBV7-2, the J call TRBJ2-7; 7 bases map to TRBD1. Germline V gives CDR1 SGHTA, CDR2 FQGNSA. The CDR3 has 16 residues. V shed 0 bases, J shed 4 bases, and the junction held 9 bases outside the gene matches. The CDR3 reads CASSLAFGQVGYEQYF. The CDR3 DNA follows: TGTGCCAGCAGCTTAGCCTTCGGACAGGTCGGGTACGAGCAGTACTTC.

This clonotype was seen ten or more times. The chain carries TRBV27 and TRBJ1-6; D unresolved. Germline V gene data show CDR1 as MNHEY and CDR2 as SMNVEV (reference sequence). Trimming stripped 0 bases from V and 6 bases from J, with 12 bases between. The CDR3 totals 16 residues. In DNA form, the CDR3 reads TGTGCCAGCAGTTTATCGTGGGCAGGTCCTAATTCACCCCTCCACTTT. Protein: CASSLSWAGPNSPLHF.

In its sample, this clonotype was seen many times. The chain is built from TRBV27 and TRBJ1-3, with 9 bases matching TRBD1. The germline V gene encodes CDR1 MNHEY and CDR2 SMNVEV (reference sequence). The V gene end was trimmed by 6 bases and the J gene end by 0 bases; junction bases not matched to a gene: 6. This CDR3 spans 16 amino acids. The DNA of the CDR3 is TGTGCCAGCAGGGGGACAGGGCACTACTCTGGAAACACCATATATTTT. It yields the protein CASRGTGHYSGNTIYF.

The CDR3 region has the DNA TGCAGTGCTAGGAAATTACAGGGGAAGGCGGTGAACACTGAAGCTTTCTTT. Translation: CSARKLQGKAVNTEAFF. V and J are TRBV20-1 and TRBJ1-1, with 7 positions matching TRBD1. Germline CDR1 and CDR2: DFQATT and SNEGSKA (reference sequence). This CDR3 is 17 amino acids long. V lost 3 bases and J lost 0; bases outside the gene matches: 13.

Of note for this clonotype: This clone may be a read error of a much larger clone one base away. The chain links TRBV6-9 to TRBJ2-5; 13 positions match TRBD2. The CDR3 loop spans 16 amino acids. Germline V gene sequence: CDR1 MNHGY, CDR2 SVAAGI. Trimming cost V 3 bases and J 7 bases; bases outside gene matches: 8. The CDR3 DNA follows: TGTGCCAGCAGTTACGGGACTAGCGGGGCCCCGGGGACCCAGTACTTC. Protein sequence: CASSYGTSGAPGTQYF.